The 17 T cell receptor beta chains below all came from one sample that was sequenced in a study of T cells in localized non-small cell lung cancer. Repertoires were generated with immunoSEQ multiplex PCR, while TCRdb's copy carries only in-frame clones and drops some. The repertoire includes tens of thousands of clones, around 81% of them detected once, and around 4.8% sits in the top ten. Sequenced material: PBMCs, taken before any cancer treatment. Receptors were obtained from a man aged 40 to 75 with stage II lung adenocarcinoma.

The chain recombines TRBV5-1 with TRBJ2-5; possible D gene TRBD1, 5 bases. This CDR3 is built from 14 residues. From germline, CDR1 is SGHRS and CDR2 YFSETQ. Trimming took 6 bases from V and 2 from J, leaving 14 bases between them. This CDR3 is CASTISTVQETQYF. The CDR3 nucleotides are TGCGCCAGCACCATATCGACAGTACAAGAGACCCAGTACTTC.

This rearrangement joins TRBV19 to TRBJ2-7, with TRBD1 identical over 7 bases. J lost 5 bases, V lost 10 bases, and 8 bases had no gene match. The length of the CDR3 is 12 residues. CDR1 is LNHDA, CDR2 SQIVND, per germline (reference sequence). Written as DNA, the CDR3 is TGTGCCACCTCGGGACAGTTCCACGAGCAGTACTTC. Residues: CATSGQFHEQYF.

The chain joins TRBV6-1 to TRBJ2-3, with D hard to call. Per germline, CDR1 MNHNS and CDR2 SASEGT. The CDR3 covers 13 residues. With 6 bases removed from V and 1 base from J, the gap between germline ends came to 8 bases. The CDR3 sequence is CASSLRGTDTQYF. CDR3 nucleotides: TGTGCCAGCAGCCTAAGGGGCACAGATACGCAGTATTTT.

This chain joins TRBV29-1 and TRBJ2-7, with 8 positions matching TRBD1. J lost 1 base, V lost 5 bases, and 7 bases had no gene match. The germline gives CDR1 SQVTM, CDR2 ANQGSEA. This CDR3 has 14 amino acids. The CDR3 region is CSVRPTGVSYEQYF. In DNA, the CDR3 is TGCAGCGTTCGCCCGACAGGGGTTTCCTACGAGCAGTACTTC.

This CDR3 is CASSLETVGGYTF. The DNA of the CDR3 is TGTGCCAGCAGCTTGGAAACAGTCGGTGGCTACACCTTC. The chain links TRBV5-5 to TRBJ1-2; no firm D call. CDR1 and CDR2 from the germline V gene are SGHKS and YYEKEE (reference sequence). CDR3 length: 13 residues. Trimming took off 0 bases at V and 7 bases at J, with 10 bases between the two ends.

V gene TRBV7-9 combines with J gene TRBJ2-3; D is uncertain. Trimming stripped 4 bases from V and 0 bases from J, with 11 bases between. CDR1 SEHNR and CDR2 FQNEAQ come from the germline V gene (reference sequence). This CDR3 comprises 15 residues. The DNA of the CDR3 is TGTGCCAGCAGCTCAAAAGGGATAAGCACAGATACGCAGTATTTT. It translates to CASSSKGISTDTQYF. The full variable domain, in which reference TRBV7-9 and TRBJ2-3 provide the parts outside the CDR3, is DTGVSQNPRHKITKRGQNVTFRCDPISEHNRLYWYRQTLGQGPEFLTYFQNEAQLEKSRLLSDRFSAERPKGSFSTLEIQRTEQGDSAMYLCASSSKGISTDTQYFGPGTRLTVL.

This chain connects TRBV6-6 to TRBJ2-6; the D gene is possibly TRBD1 (6 bases). V dropped 7 bases and J dropped 0 bases, with 13 bases sitting between them. CDR1 and CDR2 (germline): MNHNY, SVGAGI (reference sequence). The CDR3 is made up of 16 amino acids. The CDR3 DNA follows: TGTGCCAGCACGCTGGACAGTCTCTCTGGGGCCAACGTCCTGACTTTC. Translating gives CASTLDSLSGANVLTF.

This chain joins TRBV5-8 and TRBJ2-7; 9 bases match TRBD1. This CDR3 spans 15 amino acids. V shed 4 bases, J shed 4 bases, and the junction held 9 bases outside the gene matches. The germline V gene encodes CDR1 SGHTS and CDR2 YDEGEE. This CDR3 is CASSPRQGGLYEQYF. CDR3 nucleotide sequence: TGTGCCAGCAGCCCGCGACAGGGGGGGCTATACGAGCAGTACTTC.

This clone appeared once. The chain recombines TRBV5-4 with TRBJ2-2; possibly TRBD1 for D (5 bases). The CDR3 spans 14 residues. CDR1 and CDR2 from the germline V gene are SGHNT and YYREEE (reference sequence). Deletions cut 5 bases from V and 7 bases from J, with 15 bases between. CDR3 amino acids: CASRGRVNDGELFF. The CDR3 bases are TGTGCCAGCAGAGGCAGGGTCAACGACGGGGAGCTGTTTTTT. Full variable domain (missing parts from reference TRBV5-4 and TRBJ2-2): ETGVTQSPTHLIKTRGQQVTLRCSSQSGHNTVSWYQQALGQGPQFIFQYYREEENGRGNFPPRFSGLQFPNYSSELNVNALELDDSALYLCASRGRVNDGELFFGEGSRLTVL.

This sequence joins TRBV11-3 and TRBJ2-7; 14 bases are a match to TRBD2. This CDR3 region has 18 residues. Germline CDR1 and CDR2: SGHNT and YENEEA. Trimming cost V 2 bases and J 2 bases; bases outside gene matches: 8. The CDR3: CASSLLGGTSGRPYEQYF. The DNA of the CDR3 is TGTGCCAGCAGCTTATTGGGGGGGACTAGCGGGAGACCCTACGAGCAGTACTTC.

The chain combines TRBV2 with TRBJ1-5, with D perhaps TRBD1 (6 bases). The CDR3 has 15 residues. Germline assignment: CDR1 SNHLY and CDR2 FYNNEI. Deletions cut 7 bases from V and 8 bases from J, with 21 bases between. CDR3 nucleotide sequence: TGTGCCAGCAACCAACGAGGGACATCGGATGAGCCCCAGCATTTT. Translation: CASNQRGTSDEPQHF.

The V gene is TRBV7-2, the J gene TRBJ2-7; D unresolved. The V and J ends lost 2 bases and 2 bases respectively, with 13 bases between them. Germline values: CDR1 SGHTA, CDR2 FQGNSA. The CDR3 runs to 15 residues. The CDR3 sequence: CASSLFVSTAYEQYF. CDR3 bases: TGTGCCAGCAGCTTATTTGTGAGTACTGCCTACGAGCAGTACTTC.

The chain joins TRBV5-1 to TRBJ1-3; D ambiguous. Germline V gene sequence: CDR1 SGHRS, CDR2 YFSETQ. Between the trimmed V and J ends, which lost 2 bases and 5 bases, there was a span of 2 bases. There are 11 residues in the CDR3. CDR3 in amino acids: CASSLRNTIYF. The CDR3 DNA follows: TGCGCCAGCAGCTTAAGAAACACCATATATTTT.

The CDR3 bases are TGTGCCAGCTCACCGGGTACGGGCACAGATACGCAGTATTTT. As protein: CASSPGTGTDTQYF. The chain carries TRBV18 and TRBJ2-3; D remains unclear. Trimming cost V 3 bases and J 1 base, with 8 bases left between them. CDR3 size: 14 residues. CDR1 and CDR2 from the germline V gene are KGHSH and LQKENI.

V and J are TRBV29-1 and TRBJ1-1, with D tentatively TRBD1 (6 bases). Trimming shortened V by 4 bases and J by 2 bases, and 8 bases separated the two germline ends. Per the germline V gene, CDR1 is SQVTM and CDR2 is ANQGSEA. This CDR3 contains 12 residues. In DNA form, the CDR3 reads TGCAGCGTTGCCAGGGGAAACACTGAAGCTTTCTTT. Protein product: CSVARGNTEAFF. The full variable domain, with the rest looked up from reference TRBV29-1 and TRBJ1-1, is SAVISQKPSRDICQRGTSLTIQCQVDSQVTMMFWYRQQPGQSLTLIATANQGSEATYESGFVIDKFPISRPNLTFSTLTVSNMSPEDSSIYLCSVARGNTEAFFGQGTRLTVV.

This clone came up a few times. This chain joins TRBV4-2 and TRBJ1-6, with 7 nucleotides matching TRBD1. The germline V gene has CDR1 LGHNA and CDR2 YNFKEQ. The CDR3 runs to 16 residues. J gave up 9 bases and V 0 bases, and 8 bases lay outside the gene matches. The CDR3 is CASSQDSQGVLSPLHF. DNA of the CDR3: TGTGCCAGCAGCCAAGATTCGCAGGGGGTTCTTTCACCCCTCCACTTT.

This chain joins TRBV5-8 and TRBJ2-2; 8 bases match TRBD2. J was trimmed by 2 bases and V by 8 bases; bases with no gene match: 5. The CDR3 is 14 residues long. CDR1 SGHTS and CDR2 YDEGEE come from the germline V gene. This CDR3 is CASALAGNTGELFF. Here the CDR3 DNA reads TGTGCCAGTGCCCTAGCGGGCAACACCGGGGAGCTGTTTTTT.